These 10 T cell receptor beta chains came from one sample sequenced in a study of monozygotic twins with inflammatory bowel disease. TCRdb reprocessed the 5' RACE reads and reports one entry per CDR3 protein, with no DNA. This table holds around 97,000 distinct CDR3 sequences. Sequencing was performed on blood. These receptors were obtained from a human donor with ulcerative colitis or Crohn's disease, or a healthy co-twin of an affected twin (not recorded which).

The chain joins TRBV20-1 to TRBJ1-5; checking the TCRdb D call of TRBD1 is not possible without DNA. The CDR3 extends over 14 amino acids. Looked up from germline, CDR1 is DFQATT and CDR2 is SNEGSKA (reference sequence). The CDR3 reads CSASRDRAHQPQHF.

The gene calls are TRBV5-6 and TRBJ2-7. The CDR3 has 16 amino acids. Germline V CDR1 and CDR2: SGHDT, YYEEEE. CDR3 amino acids: CASSLGNIGVGDEQYF.

The chain combines TRBV5-1 with TRBJ2-3; checking the TCRdb D call of TRBD2 is not possible without DNA. CDR1 is SGHRS, CDR2 YFSETQ, per germline. The CDR3 spans 16 residues. CDR3 amino acids: CASSLGDSTSTDTQYF. The full variable domain, its missing parts supplied by reference TRBV5-1 and TRBJ2-3, is KAGVTQTPRYLIKTRGQQVTLSCSPISGHRSVSWYQQTPGQGLQFLFEYFSETQRNKGNFPGRFSGRQFSNSRSEMNVSTLELGDSALYLCASSLGDSTSTDTQYFGPGTRLTVL.

CDR3 region: CASSLERSKFTGELFF. The chain combines TRBV5-4 with TRBJ2-2. Germline CDR1 SGHNT, CDR2 YYREEE (reference sequence). The CDR3 is made up of 16 amino acids. Full variable domain (remainder filled in from reference TRBV5-4 and TRBJ2-2): ETGVTQSPTHLIKTRGQQVTLRCSSQSGHNTVSWYQQALGQGPQFIFQYYREEENGRGNFPPRFSGLQFPNYSSELNVNALELDDSALYLCASSLERSKFTGELFFGEGSRLTVL.

CDR3 region: CASSIPGQGREQYF. This chain connects TRBV19 to TRBJ2-7; no DNA is available, so the TRBD1 call from TCRdb remains unchecked. The CDR3 length is 14 residues. Germline values: CDR1 LNHDA, CDR2 SQIVND (reference sequence). Full variable domain (remainder filled in from reference TRBV19 and TRBJ2-7): DGGITQSPKYLFRKEGQNVTLSCEQNLNHDAMYWYRQDPGQGLRLIYYSQIVNDFQKGDIAEGYSVSREKKESFPLTVTSAQKNPTAFYLCASSIPGQGREQYFGPGTRLTVT.

This chain connects TRBV20-1 to TRBJ1-2. The CDR3 runs 15 residues. The germline V gene encodes CDR1 DFQATT and CDR2 SNEGSKA (reference sequence). CDR3 loop: CSAIYGTALTPGYTF.

V and J are TRBV7-2 and TRBJ1-4; with no DNA, the TCRdb D assignment of TRBD1 cannot be verified. The V gene's germline CDR1 is SGHTA and CDR2 FQGNSA. The CDR3 consists of 16 residues. The chain's CDR3 is CASSLGRGTGGEKLFF.

This chain joins TRBV6-5 and TRBJ1-6. Germline V gene sequence: CDR1 MNHEY, CDR2 SVGAGI. The CDR3 consists of 13 residues. CDR3: CASSYLEGSPLHF.

The chain carries TRBV14 and TRBJ1-2; TCRdb names TRBD1, which stays unverified in the absence of DNA. The CDR3 totals 15 residues. Germline values: CDR1 SGHDN, CDR2 FVKESK. This CDR3 reads CASSQWTGVFHGYTF.

The chain recombines TRBV29-1 with TRBJ2-1. Looked up from germline, CDR1 is SQVTM and CDR2 is ANQGSEA. The CDR3 loop spans 11 amino acids. The CDR3 spells CSVEGWNEQFF.